Presented here are 12 T cell receptor beta chains from one specimen sequenced in a study of T-cell reconstitution after alpha-beta-depleted transplantation in children. Unique molecular identifiers were used in preparing the TCRbeta library. TCRdb re-derived calls from the PCR reads in MiXCR, one entry per CDR3 protein. The repertoire includes about 600,000 distinct CDR3 sequences, over 10% of them detected once, and over 2% sits in the top ten. Sequences were derived from PBMCs, mostly from graft donor cells, sampled 360 days after TCRalphabeta/CD19-depleted stem cell transplant. The receptors come from a male patient between 10 and 17 years old who had a stem cell transplant for acute myeloid leukemia, so the T cells may come from the graft donor.

This sequence joins TRBV6-2 or TRBV6-3 and TRBJ2-7; D might be TRBD1 (5 bases). CDR3 length: 10 residues. Germline-derived CDR1 and CDR2 are MNHEY and SVGEGT. Trimming removed 6 bases at V and 7 bases at J, with 7 bases between. For the CDR3, the DNA is TGTGCCAGCAGAGGGGCGGAGCAGTACTTC. It is translated as CASRGAEQYF.

This clonotype has only a few counts. The rearrangement uses TRBV11-1 and TRBJ2-2; 7 nucleotides align to TRBD1. Trimming removed 2 bases from V and 4 bases from J; junction bases left unmatched: 16. Germline-derived CDR1 and CDR2 are SGHAT and FQDESV (reference sequence). The CDR3 is made up of 19 amino acids. CDR3 coding DNA: TGTGCCAGCAGCTTACTCGGACAGGCGGCGGTCTTCATCACCGGGGAGCTGTTTTTT. Translation: CASSLLGQAAVFITGELFF.

This clonotype has at least ten counts. The chain uses TRBV5-1 and TRBJ1-6, with 9 bases fitting TRBD1. The length of the CDR3 is 16 residues. Germline trimming cut 0 bases from V and 6 bases from J; bases unmatched to any gene: 4. The germline CDR1 and CDR2 sequences are SGHRS and YFSETQ. DNA for the CDR3: TGCGCCAGCAGCTTGGGATCGGGACAGGGTAATTCACCCCTCCACTTT. As protein: CASSLGSGQGNSPLHF.

This clonotype was detected many times. The chain has TRBV20-1 and TRBJ2-7, with D tentatively TRBD2 (5 bases). Trimming cost V 3 bases and J 4 bases, with 10 bases left between them. Looked up from germline, CDR1 is DFQATT and CDR2 is SNEGSKA (reference sequence). The CDR3 contains 12 residues. The CDR3 spells CSAREDGYEQYF. The CDR3 DNA follows: TGCAGTGCTAGGGAGGACGGGTACGAGCAGTACTTC.

Judged by abundance, this clonotype is medium-sized. V is TRBV7-9 and J is TRBJ2-1, with 8 bases lining up with TRBD2. The germline V gene encodes CDR1 SEHNR and CDR2 FQNEAQ (reference sequence). The CDR3 runs to 15 residues. V was clipped by 5 bases and J by 0 bases; unmatched bases: 3. CDR3 loop: CASSRGGVSYNEQFF. The CDR3 DNA follows: TGTGCCAGCAGCCGGGGGGGAGTCTCCTACAATGAGCAGTTCTTC.

The V gene is TRBV6-5, the J gene TRBJ1-4; weak D call: TRBD1 (5 bases). Trimming left V 0 bases short and J 8 bases short, with 10 bases between. Germline loops: CDR1 MNHEY, CDR2 SVGAGI. This CDR3 is built from 14 residues. CDR3 in amino acids: CASSYSIPGEKLFF. CDR3 in DNA: TGTGCCAGCAGTTACTCGATACCAGGGGAAAAACTGTTTTTT.

The chain recombines TRBV18 with TRBJ1-1; TRBD1 might be the D (5 bases). Germline V gives CDR1 KGHSH, CDR2 LQKENI. The CDR3 is 15 residues long. V lost 4 bases to trimming and J lost 1 base, with 13 bases between them. This chain's CDR3 is CASSLALDRNTEAFF. In DNA, the CDR3 is TGTGCCAGCTCACTGGCCCTTGACAGGAACACTGAAGCTTTCTTT.

This clonotype was seen repeatedly, ten times or more. The J gene is TRBJ2-1, the V gene TRBV29-1; 11 nucleotides agree with TRBD2. The germline V gene has CDR1 SQVTM and CDR2 ANQGSEA. With V trimmed by 1 base and J by 4 bases, 12 bases remained unmatched. The CDR3 sequence is 18 residues long. The DNA for the CDR3 is TGCAGCGTTGAAGCCCCCCCTAGCGGGAGGCTTGGGTACAATGAGCAGTTCTTC. It specifies CSVEAPPSGRLGYNEQFF.

This clonotype was observed a few times. The rearrangement uses TRBV7-3 and TRBJ2-2; D is possibly TRBD1 (6 bases). Germline lookup yields CDR1 SGHTA and CDR2 FQGTGA. The V gene lost 2 bases and the J gene lost 6 bases, with 13 bases spanning the gap. This CDR3 comprises 15 residues. The CDR3 loop is CASSLYQGKSGELFF. CDR3 coding DNA: TGTGCCAGCAGCTTATATCAGGGGAAGTCCGGGGAGCTGTTTTTT.

This clonotype came up many times. The gene calls are TRBV10-3 and TRBJ2-3; maybe TRBD1 (5 bases). Germline loops: CDR1 ENHRY, CDR2 SYGVKD. The V end was cut by 3 bases, the J end by 0 bases, with 10 bases between. The CDR3 loop spans 15 amino acids. CDR3 DNA: TGTGCCATCAGTGACAGGGTTCTTAGCACAGATACGCAGTATTTT. As protein: CAISDRVLSTDTQYF.

The rearrangement joins TRBV12-3 or TRBV12-4 to TRBJ2-1, with D unclear. The V end was cut by 2 bases, the J end by 6 bases, with 17 bases between. The CDR3 is 16 amino acids. The CDR3 loop is CASSLTRSPRLNEQFF. In nucleotides, the CDR3 is TGTGCCAGCAGTTTAACCCGATCCCCCAGACTCAATGAGCAGTTCTTC.

The V gene is TRBV5-1, the J gene TRBJ2-6; 12 positions match TRBD2. CDR3 size: 19 residues. Germline V lookup: CDR1 SGHRS, CDR2 YFSETQ. The V and J ends lost 2 bases and 0 bases, in that order; junction bases with no gene match: 6. CDR3 sequence reads: CASSFGLAGGLSGANVLTF. Here the CDR3 DNA reads TGCGCCAGCAGCTTCGGGCTAGCGGGAGGGCTCTCTGGGGCCAACGTCCTGACTTTC.